This record concerns one TCR beta chain sequence. The antigen remains unidentified. J was trimmed by 4 bases and V by 6 bases; bases with no gene match: 4. This CDR3 spans 13 amino acids. Germline CDR1 reads SNHLY; CDR2 reads FYNNEI. The entry originates in a study of PD-1 blockade in classical Hodgkin lymphoma. At the level of the study: Nivolumab dosed at 3 mg/kg went to patients intravenously every 2 weeks. General observations from the study: In CD4+ cells, TCR diversity went up significantly by C4D1, but in CD8+ cells it did not. The baseline diversity of complete responders showed similarity to that of newly diagnosed patients. A reduction in baseline TCR diversity was reportedly seen in newly diagnosed patients relative to healthy donors.

Relapse after autologous stem cell transplantation occurred in every patient, and brentuximab vedotin exposure varied. Clones were read by immunoSEQ multiplex PCR, and TCRdb kept only the in-frame ones, dropping some. The table lists under 100,000 clones, roughly 84% of them singletons. The chain is built from TRBV2 and TRBJ2-7, with 9 bases lining up with TRBD1. The TCR originated in a human donor with classical Hodgkin lymphoma. Here the sequenced sample was peripheral blood mononuclear cells (PBMCs), taken at baseline. CDR3 amino acids: CASRQGATYEQYF. The CDR3 DNA reads as TGTGCCAGCAGACAGGGGGCTACGTACGAGCAGTACTTC.